One sample yielded the 5 T cell receptor beta chains listed below, sequenced in a study of blood T cell repertoires in COVID-19. The table came from immunoSEQ multiplex PCR; TCRdb's copy has only in-frame clones and leaves some out. The table includes approximately 93,000 clones, over 80% detected once. The sequencing sample was made of peripheral blood. The source of these receptors is a human donor in a cohort sampled during active COVID-19.

This chain links TRBV24-1 with TRBJ1-5; possible D gene TRBD1, 5 bases. The germline CDR1 and CDR2 sequences are KGHDR and SFDVKD. The CDR3 sequence is 15 residues long. V was trimmed by 9 bases and J by 4 bases, leaving 18 bases between them. CDR3 in amino acids: CATGGEGAQNQPQHF. The DNA of the CDR3 is TGTGCCACCGGGGGGGAAGGGGCCCAAAATCAGCCCCAGCATTTT.

The chain joins TRBV6-5 to TRBJ1-1; tentative D call: TRBD1 (6 bases). This CDR3 is 12 amino acids long. V lost 10 bases to trimming and J lost 0 bases, with 9 bases between them. CDR1 MNHEY and CDR2 SVGAGI come from the germline V gene. In DNA form, the CDR3 reads TGTGCCACACAGGGTTTGAACACTGAAGCTTTCTTT. Amino acid sequence: CATQGLNTEAFF.

The V call is TRBV10-2, the J call TRBJ2-1; TRBD2 agrees at 8 bases. Germline CDR1 WSHSY, CDR2 SAAADI. This CDR3 spans 15 amino acids. Losses at the gene ends were 3 bases for V and 5 bases for J; bases not matched to a gene: 6. Here the CDR3 reads CASSDSRLANNEQFF. For the CDR3, the DNA is TGCGCCAGCAGTGATTCGAGACTAGCGAACAATGAGCAGTTCTTC.

This chain uses TRBV5-1 with TRBJ1-1; D gene unclear. Germline CDR1 reads SGHRS; CDR2 reads YFSETQ. The CDR3 is made up of 16 amino acids. Trimming took 0 bases from V and 4 from J, leaving 16 bases between them. CDR3 residues: CASSLDGTRAGTEAFF. The CDR3 DNA sequence: TGCGCCAGCAGCTTGGATGGAACTCGGGCGGGCACTGAAGCTTTCTTT.

The chain combines TRBV19 with TRBJ2-1, with D possibly matching TRBD2 (5 bases). The CDR3 contains 14 residues. V lost 6 bases, J lost 0 bases, and 9 bases lay in between. Germline CDR1 LNHDA, CDR2 SQIVND (reference sequence). CDR3 sequence: CASRADYSYNEQFF. The CDR3, as DNA: TGTGCCAGTAGGGCTGACTACTCCTACAATGAGCAGTTCTTC.